This entry lists 8 T cell receptor beta chains sequenced from one sample in a study of cytomegalovirus exposure and HLA in healthy donors (dated by TCRdb to the late 2010s). Receptor libraries were prepared by the immunoSEQ multiplex PCR assay. For the multiplex PCR, a mixture combining 60 forward primers for TCR Vbeta segments and 13 reverse primers for TCR Jbeta segments was used. Sourced from immuneACCESS, this table was stored by TCRdb with only in-frame sequences that have V and J called. A share of the clones is absent; for the studies checked, an unresolved V gene accounts for under half, and the remainder has no known explanation. Present in this sample are 150,000 to 200,000 clones, 65% to 80% of which were seen just once. The biggest ten clones account for 2% to 3% of the sample. The sequenced sample was PBMCs. These receptors were collected from a woman aged 25 to 45 in good health and CMV-seropositive.

This sequence joins TRBV5-1 and TRBJ2-7; possibly TRBD1 for D (6 bases). This CDR3 is 16 amino acids long. Looked up from germline, CDR1 is SGHRS and CDR2 is YFSETQ. Trimming cost V 4 bases and J 6 bases, with 23 bases left between them. CDR3 DNA: TGCGCCAGCAGCAGCTCTACAGGGCCCGCTGTATCCGAGCAGTACTTC. This gives the protein CASSSSTGPAVSEQYF.

The chain uses TRBV11-2 and TRBJ1-3; TRBD1 is a possible D gene (5 bases). V lost 5 bases, J lost 0 bases, and 11 bases lay in between. The CDR3 loop spans 15 amino acids. Germline loops: CDR1 SGHAT, CDR2 FQNNGV. CDR3 amino acids: CASSRGKDSGNTIYF. CDR3 DNA sequence: TGTGCCAGCAGCCGGGGGAAGGACTCTGGAAACACCATATATTTT.

This sequence joins TRBV18 and TRBJ1-4; TRBD1 agrees at 8 bases. Germline CDR1 reads KGHSH; CDR2 reads LQKENI. V lost 3 bases, J lost 14 bases, and 8 bases stayed unmatched. CDR3 length: 13 residues. CDR3 in amino acids: CASSPGAGGVLFF. DNA for the CDR3: TGTGCCAGCTCACCGGGGGCAGGGGGCGTGCTGTTTTTT.

A few counts support this clone. The chain joins TRBV10-1 to TRBJ2-4; D perhaps matches TRBD2 (5 bases). CDR1 is WNHNN, CDR2 SYGVQD, per germline (reference sequence). CDR3 length equals 13 residues. Trimming took off 8 bases at V and 6 bases at J, with 14 bases between the two ends. The CDR3 bases are TGCGCCAGCTGGGGAGACGAGGGAAACATTCAGTACTTC. Encoded protein: CASWGDEGNIQYF.

This clone appeared a single time. At one end, the junction sequence differs from germline, possibly due to a read error. V usage is TRBV2 and J usage is TRBJ1-2; 9 bases line up with TRBD1. The CDR3 length is 12 residues. Germline CDR1 is SNHLY and CDR2 is FYNNEI. CDR3 region: CASRLTGGFPEF. CDR3 bases: TGTGCCAGCAGGCTGACAGGGGGTTTCCCTGAGTTC.

A remark on this clone: In the same sample, other DNA sequences code for this CDR3. The chain uses TRBV2 and TRBJ2-5; D perhaps matches TRBD1 (6 bases). CDR3 length: 12 amino acids. Trimming left V 6 bases short and J 5 bases short, with 10 bases between. Per the germline V gene, CDR1 is SNHLY and CDR2 is FYNNEI. The CDR3 reads CASRQGGETQYF. The CDR3, as DNA: TGTGCCAGCAGACAGGGCGGGGAGACCCAGTACTTC. The full variable domain, in which reference TRBV2 and TRBJ2-5 provide the parts outside the CDR3, is EPEVTQTPSHQVTQMGQEVILRCVPISNHLYFYWYRQILGQKVEFLVSFYNNEISEKSEIFDDQFSVERPDGSNFTLKIRSTKLEDSAMYFCASRQGGETQYFGPGTRLLVL.

The chain is built from TRBV2 and TRBJ2-5; D is undetermined. The germline V and J ends were trimmed by 11 bases and 1 base, with 11 bases remaining between them. The CDR3 consists of 12 residues. Germline CDR1 and CDR2: SNHLY and FYNNEI. The DNA for the CDR3 is TGTGCCGCCCGACTGCGCCAAGAGACCCAGTACTTC. Its translation: CAARLRQETQYF.

The chain is built from TRBV6-4 and TRBJ2-1, with 11 bases fitting TRBD2. The CDR3 consists of 15 residues. CDR1 MRHNA and CDR2 SNTAGT come from the germline V gene. J was trimmed by 7 bases and V by 6 bases; bases with no gene match: 8. This chain's CDR3 is CASSLTSGESNEQFF. The CDR3 nucleotides are TGTGCCAGCAGCTTGACTAGCGGGGAATCGAATGAGCAGTTCTTC.